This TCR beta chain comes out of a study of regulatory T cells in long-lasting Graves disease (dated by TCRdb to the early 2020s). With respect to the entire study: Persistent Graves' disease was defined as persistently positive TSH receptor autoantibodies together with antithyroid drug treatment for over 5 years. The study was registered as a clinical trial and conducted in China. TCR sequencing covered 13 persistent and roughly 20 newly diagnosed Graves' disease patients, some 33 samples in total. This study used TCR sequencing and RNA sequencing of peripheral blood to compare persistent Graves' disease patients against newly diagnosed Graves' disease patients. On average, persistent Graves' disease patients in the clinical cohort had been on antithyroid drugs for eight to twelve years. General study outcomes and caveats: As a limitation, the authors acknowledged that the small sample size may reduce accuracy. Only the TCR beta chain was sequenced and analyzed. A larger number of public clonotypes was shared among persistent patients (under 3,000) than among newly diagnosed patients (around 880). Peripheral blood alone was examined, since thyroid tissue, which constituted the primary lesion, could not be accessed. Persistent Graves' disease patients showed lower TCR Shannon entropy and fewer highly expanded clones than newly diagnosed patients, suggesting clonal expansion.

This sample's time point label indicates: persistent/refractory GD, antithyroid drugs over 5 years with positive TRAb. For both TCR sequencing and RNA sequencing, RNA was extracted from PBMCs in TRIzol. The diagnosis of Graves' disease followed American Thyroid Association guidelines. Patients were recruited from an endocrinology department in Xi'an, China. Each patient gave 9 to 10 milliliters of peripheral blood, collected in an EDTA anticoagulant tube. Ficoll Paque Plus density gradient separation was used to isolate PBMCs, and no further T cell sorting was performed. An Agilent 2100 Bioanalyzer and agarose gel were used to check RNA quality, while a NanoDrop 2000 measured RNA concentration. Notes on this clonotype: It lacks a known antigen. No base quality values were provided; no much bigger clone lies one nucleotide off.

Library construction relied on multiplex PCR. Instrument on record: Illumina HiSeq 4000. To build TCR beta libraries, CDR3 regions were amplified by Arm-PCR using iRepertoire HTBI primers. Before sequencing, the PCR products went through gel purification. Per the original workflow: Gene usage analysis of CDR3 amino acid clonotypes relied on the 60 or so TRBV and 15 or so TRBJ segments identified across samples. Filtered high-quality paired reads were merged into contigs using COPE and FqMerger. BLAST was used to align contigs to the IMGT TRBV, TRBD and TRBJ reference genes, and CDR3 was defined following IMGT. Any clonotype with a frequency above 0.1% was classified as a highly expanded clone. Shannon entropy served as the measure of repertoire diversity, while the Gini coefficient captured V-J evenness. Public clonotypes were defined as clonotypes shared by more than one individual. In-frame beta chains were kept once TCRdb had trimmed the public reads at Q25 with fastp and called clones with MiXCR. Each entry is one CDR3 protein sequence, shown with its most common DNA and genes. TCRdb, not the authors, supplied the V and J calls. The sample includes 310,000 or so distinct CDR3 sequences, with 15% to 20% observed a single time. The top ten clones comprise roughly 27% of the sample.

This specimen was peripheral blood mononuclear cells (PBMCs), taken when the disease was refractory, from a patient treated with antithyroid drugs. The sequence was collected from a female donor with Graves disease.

The CDR3 loop reads CATSDREQGPPYEQYF. The DNA sequence is as follows: TGTGCCACCAGTGATCGGGAACAGGGGCCCCCCTACGAGCAGTACTTC. The chain employs TRBV24-1 and TRBJ2-7, with TRBD1 matching 7 junction bases. From the cysteine through the phenylalanine, the CDR3 covers 16 amino acids. The retained sequence is limited to the CDR3, 48 bases, with the frame set at the first base. Unmatched junction bases come to 9, with V trimmed by 3 bases and J by 2 bases. Reading the germline V gene gives CDR1 KGHDR and CDR2 SFDVKD.